This entry is about one T cell receptor (beta chain). What it recognizes is unknown. This table comes from immunoSEQ multiplex PCR, and its TCRdb copy is limited to in-frame clones, with some not included. The sample lists roughly 30,000 clones, approximately 66% seen once, with over 25% in the top ten. Every single patient, without exception, relapsed after autologous stem cell transplantation, and brentuximab vedotin exposure varied. This entry belongs to a study of PD-1 blockade in classical Hodgkin lymphoma. Study-level findings and limits: It was reported that newly diagnosed patients had less baseline TCR diversity than healthy donors. Patients newly diagnosed and complete responders had comparable baseline diversity.

V lost 6 bases to trimming and J lost 8 bases, with 20 bases between them. The CDR3 is 15 amino acids. Germline loops: CDR1 MDHEN, CDR2 SYDVKM. The specimen was peripheral blood mononuclear cells (PBMCs), collected before the second cycle of nivolumab. The genes are TRBV28 and TRBJ2-1, with D possibly TRBD1 on 5 matching bases. This clonotype was sampled from a human donor with classical Hodgkin lymphoma. CDR3 nucleotide sequence: TGTGCCAGCAGAGAAGACAGATTCGGCCTGGATGAGCAGTTCTTC. It encodes CASREDRFGLDEQFF.